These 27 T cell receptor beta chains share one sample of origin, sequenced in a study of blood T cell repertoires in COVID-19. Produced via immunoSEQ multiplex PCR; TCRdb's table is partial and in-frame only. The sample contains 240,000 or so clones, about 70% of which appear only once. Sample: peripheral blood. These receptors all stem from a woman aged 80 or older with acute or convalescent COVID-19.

This CDR3 reads CASSPWTGKGPGELFF. CDR3 DNA: TGTGCCAGCAGTCCATGGACAGGGAAAGGCCCCGGGGAGCTGTTTTTT. The chain uses TRBV5-6 and TRBJ2-2; TRBD1 aligns across 8 bases. Germline CDR1 SGHDT, CDR2 YYEEEE. This CDR3 contains 16 residues. The junction had 12 bases not matched to a gene; V was cut back by 5 bases and J by 6 bases.

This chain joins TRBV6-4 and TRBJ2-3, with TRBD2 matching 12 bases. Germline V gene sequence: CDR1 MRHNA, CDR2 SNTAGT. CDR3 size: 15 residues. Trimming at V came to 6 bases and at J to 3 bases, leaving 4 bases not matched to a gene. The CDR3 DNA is TGTGCCAGCAGGGAGACTAGCGGGGGAACAGATACGCAGTATTTT. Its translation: CASRETSGGTDTQYF.

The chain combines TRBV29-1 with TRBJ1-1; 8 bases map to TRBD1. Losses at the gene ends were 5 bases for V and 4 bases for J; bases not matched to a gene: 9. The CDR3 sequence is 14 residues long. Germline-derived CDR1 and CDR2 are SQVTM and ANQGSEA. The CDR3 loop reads CSVSDRGVSTEAFF. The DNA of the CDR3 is TGCAGCGTTTCAGACAGGGGAGTGAGCACTGAAGCTTTCTTT.

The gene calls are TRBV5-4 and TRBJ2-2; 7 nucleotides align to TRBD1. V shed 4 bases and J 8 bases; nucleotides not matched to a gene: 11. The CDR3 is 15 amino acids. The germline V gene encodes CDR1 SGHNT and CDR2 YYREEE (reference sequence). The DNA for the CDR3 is TGTGCCAGCAGCCCCGGACAGGCTACAAATGGGGAGCTGTTTTTT. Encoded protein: CASSPGQATNGELFF.

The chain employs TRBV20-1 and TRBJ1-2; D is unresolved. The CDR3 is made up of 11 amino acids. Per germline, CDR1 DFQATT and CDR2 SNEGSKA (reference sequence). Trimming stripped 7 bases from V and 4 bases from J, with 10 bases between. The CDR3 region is CSGKRGYGYTF. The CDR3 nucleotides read TGCAGTGGTAAACGGGGCTATGGCTACACCTTC.

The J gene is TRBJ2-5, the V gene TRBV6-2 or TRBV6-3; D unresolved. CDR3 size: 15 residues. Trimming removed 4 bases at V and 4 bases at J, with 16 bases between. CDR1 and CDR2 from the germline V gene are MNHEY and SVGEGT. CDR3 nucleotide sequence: TGTGCCAGCAGTTTACCGCAGCGTTTCCGAGAGACCCAGTACTTC. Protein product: CASSLPQRFRETQYF.

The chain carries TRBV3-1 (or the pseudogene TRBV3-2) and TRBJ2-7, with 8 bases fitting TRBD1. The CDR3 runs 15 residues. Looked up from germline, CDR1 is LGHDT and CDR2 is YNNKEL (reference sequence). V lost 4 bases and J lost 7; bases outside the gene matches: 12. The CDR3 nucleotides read TGTGCCAGCAGCCCTGCGGGACAGGTCCTCGGGGAGCAGTACTTC. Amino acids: CASSPAGQVLGEQYF.

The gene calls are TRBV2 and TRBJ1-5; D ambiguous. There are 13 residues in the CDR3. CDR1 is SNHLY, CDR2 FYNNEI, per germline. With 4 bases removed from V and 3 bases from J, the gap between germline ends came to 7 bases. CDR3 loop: CASSVGDNQPQHF. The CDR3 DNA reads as TGTGCCAGCAGTGTGGGCGACAATCAGCCCCAGCATTTT.

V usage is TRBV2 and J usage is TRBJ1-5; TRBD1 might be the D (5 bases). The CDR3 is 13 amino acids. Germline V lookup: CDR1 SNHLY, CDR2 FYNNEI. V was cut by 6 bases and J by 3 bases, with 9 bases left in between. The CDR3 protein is CASRYRYNQPQHF. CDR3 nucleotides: TGTGCCAGCAGGTACAGGTACAATCAGCCCCAGCATTTT.

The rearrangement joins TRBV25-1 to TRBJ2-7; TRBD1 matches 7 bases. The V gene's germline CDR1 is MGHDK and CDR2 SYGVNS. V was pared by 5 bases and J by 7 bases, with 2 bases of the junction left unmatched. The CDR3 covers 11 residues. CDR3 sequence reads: CASSRGLEQYF. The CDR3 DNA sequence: TGTGCCAGCAGTAGGGGGCTTGAGCAGTACTTC.

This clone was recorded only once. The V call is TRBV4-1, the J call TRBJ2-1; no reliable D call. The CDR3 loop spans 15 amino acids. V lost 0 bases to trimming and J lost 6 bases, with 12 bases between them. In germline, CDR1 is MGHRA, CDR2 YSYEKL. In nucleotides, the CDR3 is TGCGCCAGCAGCCAAGAAGCCCAATTCTTCAATGAGCAGTTCTTC. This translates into CASSQEAQFFNEQFF.

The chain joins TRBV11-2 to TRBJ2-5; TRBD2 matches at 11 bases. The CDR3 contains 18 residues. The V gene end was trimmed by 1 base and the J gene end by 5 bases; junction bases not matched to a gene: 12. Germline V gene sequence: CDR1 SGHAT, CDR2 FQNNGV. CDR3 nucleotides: TGTGCCAGCAGCTTAGGTGTACTAGCGGGAGCGGGAGGGGAGACCCAGTACTTC. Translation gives CASSLGVLAGAGGETQYF.

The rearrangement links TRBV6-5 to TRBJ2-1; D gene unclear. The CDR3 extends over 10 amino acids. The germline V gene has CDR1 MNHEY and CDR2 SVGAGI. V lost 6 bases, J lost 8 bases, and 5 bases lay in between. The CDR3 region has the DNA TGTGCCAGCAGACGGGATGAGCAGTTCTTC. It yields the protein CASRRDEQFF.

The DNA of the CDR3 is TGTGCCTGGACCGGACAGGTTAATTCACCCCTCCACTTT. This encodes CAWTGQVNSPLHF. The chain combines TRBV30 with TRBJ1-6, with TRBD1 matching 7 bases. V shed 4 bases and J 6 bases; nucleotides not matched to a gene: 3. Per the germline V gene, CDR1 is GTSNPN and CDR2 is SVGIG (reference sequence). This CDR3 is built from 13 residues.

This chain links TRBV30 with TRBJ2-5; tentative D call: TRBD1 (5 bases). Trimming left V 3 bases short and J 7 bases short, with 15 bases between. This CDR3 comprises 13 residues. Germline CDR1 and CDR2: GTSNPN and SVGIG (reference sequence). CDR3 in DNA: TGTGCCTGGAGCGCTCAGGACAAGAGGACCCAGTACTTC. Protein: CAWSAQDKRTQYF.

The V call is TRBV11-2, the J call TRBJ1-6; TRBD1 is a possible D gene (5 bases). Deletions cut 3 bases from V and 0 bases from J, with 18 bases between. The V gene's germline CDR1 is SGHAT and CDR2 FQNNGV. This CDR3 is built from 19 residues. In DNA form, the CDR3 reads TGTGCCAGCAGCTTTCTGGGGCCGAAATTTAGCTCCTATAATTCACCCCTCCACTTT. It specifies CASSFLGPKFSSYNSPLHF.

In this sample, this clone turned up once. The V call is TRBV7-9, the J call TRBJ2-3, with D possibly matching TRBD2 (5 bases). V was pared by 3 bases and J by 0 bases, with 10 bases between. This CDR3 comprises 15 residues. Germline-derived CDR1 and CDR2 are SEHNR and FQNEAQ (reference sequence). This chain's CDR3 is CASSFSGPSTDTQYF. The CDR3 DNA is TGTGCCAGCAGCTTCAGCGGCCCAAGCACAGATACGCAGTATTTT.

For the CDR3, the DNA is TGTGCCAGCAGTGAAGGCTCCGACAGGGTTCGAAACCCTGGAAACACCATATATTTT. Translated, it gives CASSEGSDRVRNPGNTIYF. This chain links TRBV2 with TRBJ1-3, with 7 bases that match TRBD1. The germline gives CDR1 SNHLY, CDR2 FYNNEI. This CDR3 has 19 amino acids. The V and J ends lost 1 base and 2 bases, in that order; junction bases with no gene match: 14.

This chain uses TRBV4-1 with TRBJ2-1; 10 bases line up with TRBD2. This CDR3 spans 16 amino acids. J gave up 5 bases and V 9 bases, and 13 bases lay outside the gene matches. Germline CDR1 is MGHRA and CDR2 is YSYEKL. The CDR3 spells CASSKRGGQPNNEQFF. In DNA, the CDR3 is TGCGCCAGTTCTAAGCGGGGGGGCCAGCCTAACAATGAGCAGTTCTTC.

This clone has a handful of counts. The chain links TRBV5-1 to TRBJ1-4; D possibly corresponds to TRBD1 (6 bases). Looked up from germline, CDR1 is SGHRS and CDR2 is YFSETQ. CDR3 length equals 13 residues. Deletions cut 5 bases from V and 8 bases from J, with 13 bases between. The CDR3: CASRRGADEKLFF. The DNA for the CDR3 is TGCGCCAGCAGACGGGGGGCGGACGAAAAACTGTTTTTT.

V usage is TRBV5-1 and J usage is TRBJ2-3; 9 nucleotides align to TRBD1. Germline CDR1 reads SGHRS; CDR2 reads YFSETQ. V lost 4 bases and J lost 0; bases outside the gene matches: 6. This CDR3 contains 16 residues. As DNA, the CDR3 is TGCGCCAGCAGCATTTCCGGGACAGGGAGCACAGATACGCAGTATTTT. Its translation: CASSISGTGSTDTQYF.

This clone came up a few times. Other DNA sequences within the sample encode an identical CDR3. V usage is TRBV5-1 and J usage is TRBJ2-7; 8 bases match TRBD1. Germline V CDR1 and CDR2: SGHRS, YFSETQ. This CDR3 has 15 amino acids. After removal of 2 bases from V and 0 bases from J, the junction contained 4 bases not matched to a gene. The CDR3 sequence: CASSLGQGVSYEQYF. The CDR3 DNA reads TGCGCCAGCAGCTTAGGACAGGGAGTCTCCTACGAGCAGTACTTC.

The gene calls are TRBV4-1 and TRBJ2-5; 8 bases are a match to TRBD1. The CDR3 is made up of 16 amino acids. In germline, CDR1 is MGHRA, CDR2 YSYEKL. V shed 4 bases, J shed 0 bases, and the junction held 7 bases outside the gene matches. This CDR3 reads CASSRTGTGNQETQYF. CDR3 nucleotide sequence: TGCGCCAGCAGCCGTACCGGGACAGGAAACCAAGAGACCCAGTACTTC.

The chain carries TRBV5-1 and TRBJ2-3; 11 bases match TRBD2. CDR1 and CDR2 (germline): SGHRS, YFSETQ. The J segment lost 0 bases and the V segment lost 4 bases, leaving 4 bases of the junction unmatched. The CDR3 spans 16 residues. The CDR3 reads CASSPGLAASTDTQYF. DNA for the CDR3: TGCGCCAGCAGCCCGGGACTAGCGGCTAGCACAGATACGCAGTATTTT.

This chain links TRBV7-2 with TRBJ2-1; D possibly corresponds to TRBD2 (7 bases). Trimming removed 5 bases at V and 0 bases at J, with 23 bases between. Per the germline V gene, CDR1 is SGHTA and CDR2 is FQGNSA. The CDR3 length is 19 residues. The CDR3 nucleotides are TGTGCCAGCAGCACCAATCCGGGGGGCCGTACGAGCTCCTACAATGAGCAGTTCTTC. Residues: CASSTNPGGRTSSYNEQFF.

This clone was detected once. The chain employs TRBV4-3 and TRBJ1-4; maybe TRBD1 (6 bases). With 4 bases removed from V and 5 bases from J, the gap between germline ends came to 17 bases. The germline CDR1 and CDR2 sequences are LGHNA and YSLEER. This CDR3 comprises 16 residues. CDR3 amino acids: CASSPSPPGVNEKLFF. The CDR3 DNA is TGCGCCAGCAGCCCTTCCCCCCCAGGGGTGAATGAAAAACTGTTTTTT.

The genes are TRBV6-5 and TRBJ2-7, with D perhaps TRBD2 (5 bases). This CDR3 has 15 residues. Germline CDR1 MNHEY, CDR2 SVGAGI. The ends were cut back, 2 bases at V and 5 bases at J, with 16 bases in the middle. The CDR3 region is CASSYGDYPADEQYF. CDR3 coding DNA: TGTGCCAGCAGTTACGGTGACTACCCCGCGGACGAGCAGTACTTC.